One sample yielded the 2 T cell receptor beta chains listed below, sequenced in a study of monozygotic twins with inflammatory bowel disease. TCRdb reprocessed the 5' RACE reads, keeping one entry per CDR3 protein, no DNA. Its table lists approximately 200,000 distinct CDR3 sequences. Sequenced material: blood. The receptors shown here come from a human donor with ulcerative colitis or Crohn's disease, or a healthy co-twin of an affected twin (not recorded which).

The chain carries TRBV28 and TRBJ2-2. Germline V gene data show CDR1 as MDHEN and CDR2 as SYDVKM. The CDR3 spans 17 residues. The CDR3 is CASSLNPSALGTGDLFF.

The CDR3 spells CASSLPRAETSYEQYF. The chain is built from TRBV5-4 and TRBJ2-7; TCRdb reports TRBD2, a call that lacks DNA to check it against. Germline CDR1 is SGHNT and CDR2 is YYREEE (reference sequence). CDR3 length: 16 amino acids.